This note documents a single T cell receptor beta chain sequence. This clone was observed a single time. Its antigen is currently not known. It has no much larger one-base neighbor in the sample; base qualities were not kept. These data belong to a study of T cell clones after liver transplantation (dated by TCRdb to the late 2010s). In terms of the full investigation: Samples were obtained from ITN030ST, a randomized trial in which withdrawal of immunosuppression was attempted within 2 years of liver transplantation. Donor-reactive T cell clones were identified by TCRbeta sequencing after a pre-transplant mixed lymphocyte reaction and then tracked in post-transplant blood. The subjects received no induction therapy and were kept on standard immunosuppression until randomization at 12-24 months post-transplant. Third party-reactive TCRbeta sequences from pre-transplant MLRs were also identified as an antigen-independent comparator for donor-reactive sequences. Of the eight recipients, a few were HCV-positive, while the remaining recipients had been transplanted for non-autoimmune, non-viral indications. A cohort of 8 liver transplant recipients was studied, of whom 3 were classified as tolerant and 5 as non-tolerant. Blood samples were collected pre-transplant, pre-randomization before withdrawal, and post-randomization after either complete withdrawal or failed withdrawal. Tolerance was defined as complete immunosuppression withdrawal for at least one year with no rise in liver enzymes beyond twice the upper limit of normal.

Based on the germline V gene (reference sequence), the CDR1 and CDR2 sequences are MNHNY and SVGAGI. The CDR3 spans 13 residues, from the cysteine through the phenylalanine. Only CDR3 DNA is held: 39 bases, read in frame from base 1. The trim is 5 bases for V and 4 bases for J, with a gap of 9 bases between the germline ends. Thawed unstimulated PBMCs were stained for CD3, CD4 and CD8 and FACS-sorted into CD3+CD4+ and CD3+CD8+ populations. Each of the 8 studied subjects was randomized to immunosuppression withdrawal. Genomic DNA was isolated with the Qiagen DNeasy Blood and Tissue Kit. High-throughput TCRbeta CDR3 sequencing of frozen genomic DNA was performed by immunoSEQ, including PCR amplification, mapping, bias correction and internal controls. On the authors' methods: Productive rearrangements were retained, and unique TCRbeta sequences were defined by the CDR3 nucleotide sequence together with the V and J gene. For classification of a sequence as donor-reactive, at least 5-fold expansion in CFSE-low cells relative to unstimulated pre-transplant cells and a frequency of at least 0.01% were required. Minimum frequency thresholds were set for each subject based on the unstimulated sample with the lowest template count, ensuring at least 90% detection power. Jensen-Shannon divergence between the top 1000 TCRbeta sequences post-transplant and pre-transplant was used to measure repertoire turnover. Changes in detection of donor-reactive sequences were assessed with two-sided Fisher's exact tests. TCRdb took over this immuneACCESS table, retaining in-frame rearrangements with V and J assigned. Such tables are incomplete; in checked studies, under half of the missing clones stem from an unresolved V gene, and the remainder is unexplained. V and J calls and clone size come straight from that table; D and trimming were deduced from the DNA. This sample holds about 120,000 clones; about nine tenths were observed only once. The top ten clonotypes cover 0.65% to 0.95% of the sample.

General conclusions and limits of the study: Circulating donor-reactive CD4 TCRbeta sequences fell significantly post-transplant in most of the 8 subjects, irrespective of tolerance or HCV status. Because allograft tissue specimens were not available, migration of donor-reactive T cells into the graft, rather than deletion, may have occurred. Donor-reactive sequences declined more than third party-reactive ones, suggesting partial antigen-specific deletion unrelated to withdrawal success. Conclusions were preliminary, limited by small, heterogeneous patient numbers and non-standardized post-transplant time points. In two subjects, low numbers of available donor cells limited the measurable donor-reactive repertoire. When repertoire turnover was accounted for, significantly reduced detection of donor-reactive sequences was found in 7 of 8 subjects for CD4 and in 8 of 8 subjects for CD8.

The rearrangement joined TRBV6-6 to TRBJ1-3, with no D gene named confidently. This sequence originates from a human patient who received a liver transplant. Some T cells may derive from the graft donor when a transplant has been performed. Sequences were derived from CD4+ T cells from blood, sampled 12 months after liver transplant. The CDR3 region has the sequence CASSVGSGNTIYF. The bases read TGTGCCAGCAGTGTCGGATCCGGAAACACCATATATTTT.